The present TCR beta chain was sequenced within a study of vaccination and CD4 T cells after COVID-19. Treatment of the sample: approximately 9-day PBMC culture with coronavirus spike peptide pools or control peptides (ViraFEST assay). Investigators isolated CD4+ T cells by negative selection after 10 days of culture. In the case of this clonotype: Its antigen remains unidentified.

V was pared by 6 bases and J by 3 bases, with 9 bases between. Per the germline V gene, CDR1 is SNHLY and CDR2 is FYNNEI. This CDR3 has 13 amino acids. At the Johns Hopkins FTIC core, DNA taken from cultured CD4+ T cells was sequenced by way of the Oncomine TCR Beta short-read assay. TCRdb reprocessed the PCR reads with MiXCR, giving one entry per CDR3 protein. This sample carries some 20,000 distinct CDR3 sequences, less than 55% of them seen once, and the ten largest clones take roughly 9.3%. This receptor was identified in a human donor who had recovered from COVID-19. V usage is TRBV2 and J usage is TRBJ1-5; D possibly corresponds to TRBD1 (5 bases). Sequenced: CD4+ T cells from blood, cultured in vitro. In DNA, the CDR3 is TGTGCCAGCAGCAGGGATCTCAATCAGCCCCAGCATTTT. Translation: CASSRDLNQPQHF.